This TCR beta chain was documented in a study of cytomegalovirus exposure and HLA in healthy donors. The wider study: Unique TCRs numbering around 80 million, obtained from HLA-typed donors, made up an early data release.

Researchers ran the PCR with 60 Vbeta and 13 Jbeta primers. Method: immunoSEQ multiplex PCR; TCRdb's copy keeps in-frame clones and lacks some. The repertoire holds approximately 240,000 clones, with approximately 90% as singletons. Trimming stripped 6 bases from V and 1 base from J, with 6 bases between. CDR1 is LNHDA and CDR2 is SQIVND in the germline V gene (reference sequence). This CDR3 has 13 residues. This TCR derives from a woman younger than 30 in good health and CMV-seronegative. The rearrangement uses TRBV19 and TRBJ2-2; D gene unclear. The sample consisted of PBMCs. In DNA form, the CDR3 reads TGTGCCAGTAGGAGGTGGAACACCGGGGAGCTGTTTTTT. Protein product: CASRRWNTGELFF.